A single sample gave rise to the 16 T cell receptor beta chains below, sequenced in a study of T cell repertoires in aging, cancer and after chemotherapy. A mixed TRB-A/B primer pool amplified rearranged TRB by multiplex touch-down PCR. One entry per CDR3 protein results from TCRdb running MiXCR on the multiplex PCR reads. The sample holds roughly 580 distinct CDR3 sequences, 25% to 30% seen once. The template was genomic DNA from peripheral blood, not RNA. The source material was blood. These TCRs come from a human donor with a solid tumor.

This clonotype was detected a few times. The chain has TRBV5-6 and TRBJ2-4, with D perhaps being TRBD1 or TRBD2 (6 bases each). CDR1 and CDR2 from the germline V gene are SGHDT and YYEEEE. The CDR3 length is 15 residues. Trimming shortened V by 0 bases and J by 8 bases, and 15 bases separated the two germline ends. The CDR3 loop is CASSLGKAGEDIQYF. In DNA form, the CDR3 reads TGTGCCAGCAGCTTGGGAAAGGCAGGGGAGGACATTCAGTACTTC.

The rearrangement links TRBV6-5 to TRBJ2-1; TRBD2 aligns across 15 bases. Per the germline V gene, CDR1 is MNHEY and CDR2 is SVGAGI. The CDR3 runs to 15 residues. The J segment lost 4 bases and the V segment lost 7 bases, leaving 2 bases of the junction unmatched. CDR3 DNA sequence: TGTGCCAGCATCGGGACTAGCGGGGGGTACAATGAGCAGTTCTTC. This gives the protein CASIGTSGGYNEQFF.

This clonotype was observed a few times. CDR3 nucleotides: TGCAGCGTTGAAGCCGAATCAGAGACCCAGTACTTC. This sequence encodes CSVEAESETQYF. This chain joins TRBV29-1 and TRBJ2-5; D gene ambiguous. Trimming pared 1 base from V and 4 bases from J, leaving 7 bases between. Germline values: CDR1 SQVTM, CDR2 ANQGSEA. The CDR3 is 12 residues long.

In its sample, this clonotype was seen a few times. The chain couples TRBV5-4 to TRBJ2-3, with TRBD2 matching over 10 bases. V shed 0 bases, J shed 5 bases, and the junction held 6 bases outside the gene matches. The germline V gene encodes CDR1 SGHNT and CDR2 YYREEE (reference sequence). The CDR3 loop spans 16 amino acids. The CDR3 here is CASSLVPSGGKDTQYF. DNA of the CDR3: TGTGCCAGCAGCTTGGTGCCTAGCGGGGGAAAAGATACGCAGTATTTT.

The chain has TRBV19 and TRBJ1-5; 10 nucleotides line up with TRBD1. CDR3 length equals 16 residues. CDR1 LNHDA and CDR2 SQIVND come from the germline V gene (reference sequence). With 7 bases clipped from V and 8 bases from J, the junction kept 14 bases outside the gene matches. CDR3 nucleotides: TGTGCCAGTATAGCGCGACAGGGGGCCCGCCAGGAGCCCCAGCATTTT. Amino acid sequence: CASIARQGARQEPQHF.

The sample holds a few counts of this clonotype. The gene calls are TRBV5-8 and TRBJ1-3; the D is unclear. CDR1 and CDR2 (germline): SGHTS, YDEGEE. CDR3 length equals 12 residues. V dropped 2 bases and J dropped 2 bases, with 2 bases sitting between them. The CDR3 loop is CASSFPGNTIYF. As DNA, the CDR3 is TGTGCCAGCAGCTTTCCTGGAAACACCATATATTTT.

In this sample, this clonotype turned up a few times. The CDR3 DNA reads as TGTGCCAGCAGTGAAGCGTCAGGGGGCGGCTATGGCTACACCTTC. It specifies CASSEASGGGYGYTF. J is TRBJ1-2 and V is TRBV6-1, with TRBD1 matching over 8 bases. This CDR3 spans 15 amino acids. CDR1 MNHNS and CDR2 SASEGT come from the germline V gene. J lost 4 bases, V lost 0 bases, and 4 bases had no gene match.

The rearrangement joins TRBV7-2 to TRBJ1-5; possible D gene TRBD1, 5 bases. Germline V gives CDR1 SGHTA, CDR2 FQGNSA. The CDR3 totals 15 residues. Trimming removed 5 bases at V and 3 bases at J, with 14 bases between. CDR3 region: CASSTDPGLNQPQHF. CDR3 in DNA: TGTGCCAGCAGCACTGACCCAGGGCTCAATCAGCCCCAGCATTTT. Together with reference TRBV7-2 and TRBJ1-5, the CDR3 gives the full variable domain: GAGVSQSPSNKVTEKGKDVELRCDPISGHTALYWYRQSLGQGLEFLIYFQGNSAPDKSGLPSDRFSAERTGGSVSTLTIQRTQQEDSAVYLCASSTDPGLNQPQHFGDGTRLSIL.

Relative to its sample, this clonotype is large. The rearrangement uses TRBV19 and TRBJ2-7; D gene uncertain. Trimming removed 0 bases from V and 9 bases from J, with 12 bases in between. The CDR3 covers 13 residues. The germline CDR1 and CDR2 sequences are LNHDA and SQIVND (reference sequence). CDR3 sequence (DNA): TGTGCCAGTAGTATAGATAAATGGCGTTCGCAGTACTTC. Amino acid sequence: CASSIDKWRSQYF.

This clonotype was counted only a few times. This rearrangement joins TRBV19 to TRBJ2-3; D possibly corresponds to TRBD1 (5 bases). The CDR3 consists of 13 residues. V was clipped by 6 bases and J by 0 bases, with 7 bases between them. Germline lookup yields CDR1 LNHDA and CDR2 SQIVND (reference sequence). The CDR3 is CASRQASTDTQYF. CDR3 nucleotides: TGTGCCAGTAGACAGGCTAGCACAGATACGCAGTATTTT.

This clonotype has more than one count but fewer than ten. The gene calls are TRBV27 and TRBJ2-2; TRBD1 is a possible D gene (5 bases). The length of the CDR3 is 16 residues. Germline V gene lookup returns CDR1 MNHEY and CDR2 SMNVEV (reference sequence). Trimming pared 6 bases from V and 1 base from J, leaving 15 bases between. In DNA, the CDR3 is TGTGCCAGCAGACGTCACGGCACAGGGAACACCGGGGAGCTGTTTTTT. Translating it yields CASRRHGTGNTGELFF.

This clonotype was observed a few times. V usage is TRBV6-1 and J usage is TRBJ2-2; 8 positions match TRBD1. J was trimmed by 6 bases and V by 1 base; bases with no gene match: 10. CDR3 length: 17 amino acids. Germline CDR1 reads MNHNS; CDR2 reads SASEGT. DNA for the CDR3: TGTGCCAGCAGTGAAGTGAGGGCAGGGGGCGATCCCGGGGAGCTGTTTTTT. Its translation: CASSEVRAGGDPGELFF.

The chain combines TRBV14 with TRBJ1-2; maybe TRBD1 (5 bases). Per germline, CDR1 SGHDN and CDR2 FVKESK. The CDR3 contains 14 residues. With 4 bases removed from V and 4 bases from J, the gap between germline ends came to 13 bases. The CDR3 DNA reads as TGTGCCAGCAGCCCCATACAGGTTCCCTATGGCTACACCTTC. This translates into CASSPIQVPYGYTF.

This clonotype counts as large. The chain joins TRBV20-1 to TRBJ2-7, with 10 bases matching TRBD1. V was clipped by 5 bases and J by 6 bases; unmatched bases: 7. Germline V gene data show CDR1 as DFQATT and CDR2 as SNEGSKA (reference sequence). The CDR3 covers 13 residues. As DNA, the CDR3 is TGCAGTGCTCCCCGACAGGGGGCGGTCGAGCAGTACTTC. It encodes CSAPRQGAVEQYF.

This chain joins TRBV10-3 and TRBJ2-3, with a weak D call TRBD2 (5 bases). V shed 3 bases and J shed 4 bases, with 11 bases lying between them. This CDR3 region has 14 residues. Germline V lookup: CDR1 ENHRY, CDR2 SYGVKD. The chain's CDR3 is CAISDREEADTQYF. In DNA, the CDR3 is TGTGCCATCAGTGATCGGGAAGAAGCAGATACGCAGTATTTT.

This clonotype was observed a handful of times. The CDR3 is CASQGTGGSPLHF. CDR3 DNA: TGTGCCAGTCAAGGGACAGGGGGATCACCCCTCCACTTT. This chain uses TRBV6-1 with TRBJ1-6; 11 positions match TRBD1. The CDR3 totals 13 residues. The germline gives CDR1 MNHNS, CDR2 SASEGT. V was pared by 9 bases and J by 10 bases, with 5 bases of the junction left unmatched.